This T cell receptor (beta chain) originates from a study of blood T cell repertoires in COVID-19. From germline, CDR1 is SGHNT and CDR2 YYREEE (reference sequence). V dropped 1 base and J dropped 9; count of bases not matched to a gene: 6. This CDR3 is built from 14 residues. Profiling relied on immunoSEQ multiplex PCR, and the TCRdb table lists in-frame clones only, not all of them. The sample has around 250,000 clones, over 75% seen once. Sequencing was done on a sample of peripheral blood. This chain links TRBV5-4 with TRBJ2-1, with 8 bases lining up with TRBD2. This TCR was sampled from a human donor in a cohort sampled during active COVID-19. The CDR3 sequence is CASSLFGGAVEQFF. The CDR3 DNA follows: TGTGCCAGCAGCTTGTTCGGGGGGGCTGTTGAGCAGTTCTTC. Based on the CDR3 plus reference TRBV5-4 and TRBJ2-1, the full variable domain is ETGVTQSPTHLIKTRGQQVTLRCSSQSGHNTVSWYQQALGQGPQFIFQYYREEENGRGNFPPRFSGLQFPNYSSELNVNALELDDSALYLCASSLFGGAVEQFFGPGTRLTVL.